Shown below are 21 T cell receptor beta chains from a single sample sequenced in a study of cytomegalovirus exposure and HLA in healthy donors. The PCR ran on 60 Vbeta and 13 Jbeta primers. The protocol was immunoSEQ multiplex PCR, while the TCRdb copy is restricted to in-frame clones and leaves out a portion. The data include 55,000 or so clones; the top ten clones carry about 12%. Input material: PBMCs. These receptors were obtained from a woman aged 30 to 39 in good health and CMV-seropositive.

The chain employs TRBV6-5 and TRBJ1-2; 7 bases are shared with TRBD1. Germline lookup yields CDR1 MNHEY and CDR2 SVGAGI. The CDR3 is made up of 15 amino acids. The trim removed 7 bases at V and 0 bases at J, leaving 8 bases unmatched. CDR3 residues: CASTRDSRTNYGYTF. CDR3 sequence (DNA): TGTGCCAGCACCCGGGACAGCCGAACTAACTATGGCTACACCTTC.

The chain has TRBV6-6 and TRBJ2-7; D is ambiguous. Per the germline V gene, CDR1 is MNHNY and CDR2 is SVGAGI (reference sequence). This CDR3 spans 12 amino acids. With 6 bases removed from V and 3 bases from J, the gap between germline ends came to 9 bases. The CDR3 spells CASRRDRYEQYF. CDR3 DNA sequence: TGTGCCAGCAGGCGAGATCGCTACGAGCAGTACTTC.

This chain links TRBV29-1 with TRBJ2-1, with D hard to call. V lost 4 bases and J 9 bases, leaving 7 bases between the germline ends. Germline values: CDR1 SQVTM, CDR2 ANQGSEA. The CDR3 runs to 10 residues. CDR3 sequence: CSVGQFEQFF. In DNA, the CDR3 is TGCAGCGTTGGCCAGTTTGAGCAGTTCTTC.

This rearrangement joins TRBV19 to TRBJ1-1, with 12 bases that match TRBD1. The CDR3 covers 16 residues. The trim removed 7 bases at V and 7 bases at J, leaving 13 bases unmatched. In germline, CDR1 is LNHDA, CDR2 SQIVND (reference sequence). The CDR3 nucleotides are TGTGCCAGTAAAACCGGGACAGGGGGCTACGTGGTTGAAGCTTTCTTT. It yields the protein CASKTGTGGYVVEAFF.

The genes are TRBV12-5 and TRBJ1-1, with 7 bases identical to TRBD1. There are 14 residues in the CDR3. With 4 bases clipped from V and 6 bases from J, the junction kept 8 bases outside the gene matches. Germline CDR1 LGHNT, CDR2 FRNRAP. As DNA, the CDR3 is TGTGCTAGTGGTTGGGGGACAGTTTCTTCTGAAGCTTTCTTT. Translating gives CASGWGTVSSEAFF.

This chain links TRBV9 with TRBJ2-2, with D unresolved. CDR1 SGDLS and CDR2 YYNGEE come from the germline V gene. The CDR3 is 14 residues long. Trimming removed 3 bases at V and 2 bases at J, with 8 bases between. CDR3: CASSAALNTGELFF. The CDR3 DNA reads as TGTGCCAGCAGCGCAGCACTAAACACCGGGGAGCTGTTTTTT.

The chain recombines TRBV9 with TRBJ1-6; 9 bases match TRBD1. The CDR3 covers 15 residues. With V trimmed by 4 bases and J by 7 bases, 6 bases remained unmatched. In germline, CDR1 is SGDLS, CDR2 YYNGEE. This CDR3 is CASSSGTGTNSPLHF. The DNA for the CDR3 is TGTGCCAGCAGCTCAGGGACAGGGACGAATTCACCCCTCCACTTT.

The rearrangement links TRBV25-1 to TRBJ1-3; D remains ambiguous. V was pared by 1 base and J by 4 bases, with 14 bases between. Germline CDR1 reads MGHDK; CDR2 reads SYGVNS. The length of the CDR3 is 16 residues. CDR3 DNA sequence: TGTGCCAGCAGTGAATCCACCCCGGGTTTCGGAAACACCATATATTTT. As protein: CASSESTPGFGNTIYF.

V is TRBV5-1 and J is TRBJ1-3, with D possibly matching TRBD1 (6 bases). Germline V gene data show CDR1 as SGHRS and CDR2 as YFSETQ. This CDR3 is built from 16 residues. Trimming took 4 bases from V and 6 from J, leaving 20 bases between them. The CDR3: CASSPTGSGAANTIYF. The CDR3 DNA reads as TGCGCCAGCAGCCCGACAGGCTCCGGGGCCGCAAACACCATATATTTT.

CDR3 residues: CASSPGQVYEQYF. The CDR3 DNA reads as TGTGCCAGCTCACCGGGACAGGTGTACGAGCAGTACTTC. J is TRBJ2-7 and V is TRBV18, with TRBD1 identical over 8 bases. The germline V gene encodes CDR1 KGHSH and CDR2 LQKENI. V trimming: 3 bases; J trimming: 4 bases; junction bases outside the gene matches: 2. This CDR3 spans 13 amino acids.

The V and J genes are TRBV11-3 and TRBJ1-1; 9 positions agree with TRBD1. This CDR3 contains 15 residues. Germline V gene sequence: CDR1 SGHNT, CDR2 YENEEA. Trimming at V came to 5 bases and at J to 5 bases, leaving 9 bases not matched to a gene. The CDR3: CASSPRPDRGTEAFF. The CDR3 nucleotides are TGTGCCAGCAGCCCCCGTCCGGACAGGGGAACTGAAGCTTTCTTT.

The genes are TRBV29-1 and TRBJ1-2, with a tentative D call TRBD1 (6 bases). The germline gives CDR1 SQVTM, CDR2 ANQGSEA. This CDR3 is built from 11 residues. Between the trimmed V and J ends, which lost 4 bases and 8 bases, there was a span of 11 bases. DNA of the CDR3: TGCAGCGTTGCAGGGGTAGAGGGCTACACCTTC. Translating gives CSVAGVEGYTF.

The genes are TRBV9 and TRBJ1-1; no firm D call. The CDR3 runs 12 residues. Per germline, CDR1 SGDLS and CDR2 YYNGEE. Trimming shortened V by 3 bases and J by 1 base, and 4 bases separated the two germline ends. CDR3 residues: CASSARNTEAFF. The CDR3 bases are TGTGCCAGCAGCGCTAGGAACACTGAAGCTTTCTTT.

The chain couples TRBV6-5 to TRBJ1-2; 9 bases agree with TRBD1. The CDR3 is 15 amino acids. CDR1 and CDR2 (germline): MNHEY, SVGAGI. V was clipped by 1 base and J by 7 bases; unmatched bases: 7. The CDR3 nucleotides are TGTGCCAGCAGTTACTTCACCGGGACAGGGCGTGGCTACACCTTC. It encodes CASSYFTGTGRGYTF.

The chain carries TRBV7-9 and TRBJ1-2, with a possible D match to TRBD1 (5 bases). Germline V CDR1 and CDR2: SEHNR, FQNEAQ (reference sequence). The length of the CDR3 is 15 residues. Trimming pared 2 bases from V and 3 bases from J, leaving 13 bases between. The CDR3 spells CASSLHGANYYGYTF. DNA for the CDR3: TGTGCCAGCAGCTTACATGGGGCCAACTACTATGGCTACACCTTC.

V gene TRBV7-2 combines with J gene TRBJ1-1; D perhaps matches TRBD1 (6 bases). Trimming shortened V by 5 bases and J by 1 base, and 11 bases separated the two germline ends. Per germline, CDR1 SGHTA and CDR2 FQGNSA. The length of the CDR3 is 14 residues. The CDR3 coding sequence is TGTGCCAGCAGCCGCGACAGGCAGAACACTGAAGCTTTCTTT. This gives the protein CASSRDRQNTEAFF.

The chain employs TRBV11-2 and TRBJ2-7, with D possibly matching TRBD1 (5 bases). Germline CDR1 and CDR2: SGHAT and FQNNGV. Trimming left V 5 bases short and J 2 bases short, with 13 bases between. This CDR3 has 14 residues. CDR3 protein: CASSPGNGPYEQYF. Here the CDR3 DNA reads TGTGCCAGCAGCCCAGGGAACGGACCCTACGAGCAGTACTTC.

With respect to this clone: Within the sample, other DNA sequences also encode this same CDR3. This chain joins TRBV30 and TRBJ1-2, with 7 bases lining up with TRBD1. V lost 5 bases and J lost 5; bases outside the gene matches: 2. The CDR3 is 11 amino acids. CDR1 GTSNPN and CDR2 SVGIG come from the germline V gene (reference sequence). The chain's CDR3 is CAWDRVYGYTF. Here the CDR3 DNA reads TGTGCCTGGGACAGGGTGTATGGCTACACCTTC.

V and J are TRBV29-1 and TRBJ2-7; D is possibly TRBD2 (5 bases). This CDR3 spans 14 amino acids. Germline V gene data show CDR1 as SQVTM and CDR2 as ANQGSEA. Trimming stripped 7 bases from V and 0 bases from J, with 16 bases between. The CDR3 sequence: CSESGERASYEQYF. CDR3 in DNA: TGCAGCGAGTCCGGGGAAAGGGCCTCCTACGAGCAGTACTTC.

This chain uses TRBV5-1 with TRBJ2-2, with D tentatively TRBD2 (6 bases). Trimming cost V 0 bases and J 1 base, with 10 bases left between them. The germline CDR1 and CDR2 sequences are SGHRS and YFSETQ. CDR3 length: 16 amino acids. As DNA, the CDR3 is TGCGCCAGCAGCTTGGAAGTCGGGAGGAACACCGGGGAGCTGTTTTTT. Amino acid sequence: CASSLEVGRNTGELFF.

The V gene is TRBV29-1, the J gene TRBJ2-7; possible D gene TRBD1, 5 bases. V gave up 5 bases and J gave up 4 bases, with 12 bases separating them. The CDR3 runs 12 residues. The germline gives CDR1 SQVTM, CDR2 ANQGSEA. The CDR3 coding sequence is TGCAGCGTTACGGACACCATATACGAGCAGTACTTC. Protein product: CSVTDTIYEQYF.